Below, one TCR beta chain is given with its context. This record belongs to a study of control samples from healthy donors and cancer patients. Repertoires were generated with immunoSEQ multiplex PCR, while TCRdb's copy carries only in-frame clones and drops some. The sample holds some 130,000 clones, 80% to 95% seen once. This CDR3 spans 16 amino acids. Trimming removed 4 bases from V and 0 bases from J; junction bases left unmatched: 6. Germline values: CDR1 SNHLY, CDR2 FYNNEI. The rearrangement links TRBV2 to TRBJ1-5, with 7 bases fitting TRBD1. This TCR came from a man aged 18-30 years in good health. Sequencing was performed on blood. The CDR3 reads CASSAGGSFSNQPQHF. CDR3 sequence (DNA): TGTGCCAGCAGTGCAGGGGGTAGTTTTAGCAATCAGCCCCAGCATTTT.